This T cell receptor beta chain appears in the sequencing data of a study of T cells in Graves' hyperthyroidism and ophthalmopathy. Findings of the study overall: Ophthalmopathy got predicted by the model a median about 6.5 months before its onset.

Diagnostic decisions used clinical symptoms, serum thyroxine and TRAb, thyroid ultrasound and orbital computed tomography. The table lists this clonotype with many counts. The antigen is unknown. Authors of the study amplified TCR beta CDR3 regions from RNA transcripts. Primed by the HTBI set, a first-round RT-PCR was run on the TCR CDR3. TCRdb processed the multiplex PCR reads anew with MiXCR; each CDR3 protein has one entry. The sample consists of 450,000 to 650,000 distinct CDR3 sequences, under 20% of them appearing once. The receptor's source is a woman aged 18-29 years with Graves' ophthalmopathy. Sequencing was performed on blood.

The DNA of the CDR3 is TGCGCCAGCAGCGCACCCCGGGACACCATCACAGATACGCAGTATTTT. Its protein product is CASSAPRDTITDTQYF. The chain combines TRBV5-1 with TRBJ2-3, with D tentatively TRBD1 (6 bases). The CDR3 length is 16 residues. CDR1 and CDR2 from the germline V gene are SGHRS and YFSETQ. Trimming stripped 4 bases from V and 2 bases from J, with 17 bases between.